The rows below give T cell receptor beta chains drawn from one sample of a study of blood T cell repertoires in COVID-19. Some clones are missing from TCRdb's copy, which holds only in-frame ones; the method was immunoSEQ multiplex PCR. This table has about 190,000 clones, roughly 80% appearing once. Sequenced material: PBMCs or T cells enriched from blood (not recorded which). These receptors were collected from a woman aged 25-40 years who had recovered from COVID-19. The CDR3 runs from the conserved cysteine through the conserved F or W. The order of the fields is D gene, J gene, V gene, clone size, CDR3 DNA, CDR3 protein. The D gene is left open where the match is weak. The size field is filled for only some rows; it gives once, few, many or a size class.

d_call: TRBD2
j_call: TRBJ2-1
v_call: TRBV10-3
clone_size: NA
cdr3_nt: TGTGCCATCAGTGATCTTACTAGCGGGAGGGCATACAATGAGCAGTTCTTC
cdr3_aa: CAISDLTSGRAYNEQFF

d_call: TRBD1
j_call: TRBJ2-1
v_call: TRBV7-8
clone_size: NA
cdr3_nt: TGTGCCAGCAGCCCCAGGACAGGGGGCGCGATTAATGAGCAGTTCTTC
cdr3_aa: CASSPRTGGAINEQFF

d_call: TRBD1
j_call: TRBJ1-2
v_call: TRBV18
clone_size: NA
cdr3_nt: TGTGCCAGCTCACCGGGACAGGACTACTATGGCTACACCTTC
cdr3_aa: CASSPGQDYYGYTF

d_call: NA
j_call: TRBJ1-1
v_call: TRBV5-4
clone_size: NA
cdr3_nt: TGTGCCAGCAGCTTGCCCGCGGGACTCACTGAAGCTTTCTTT
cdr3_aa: CASSLPAGLTEAFF

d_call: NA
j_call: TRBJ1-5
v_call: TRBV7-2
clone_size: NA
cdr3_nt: TGTGCCAGCAGCTTAGAAAACAGGCTGACGTATAGCAATCAGCCCCAGCATTTT
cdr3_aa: CASSLENRLTYSNQPQHF

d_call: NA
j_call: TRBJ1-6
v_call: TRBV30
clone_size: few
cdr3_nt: TGTGCCTGGAATCGGGGAAATTCACCCCTCCACTTT
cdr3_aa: CAWNRGNSPLHF

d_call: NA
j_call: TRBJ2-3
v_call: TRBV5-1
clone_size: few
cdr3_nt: TGCGCCAGCAGCTTCAACACAGATACGCAGTATTTT
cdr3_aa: CASSFNTDTQYF

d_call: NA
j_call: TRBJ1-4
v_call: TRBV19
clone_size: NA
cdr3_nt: TGTGCCAGTAACTCAGGGGATTATGAAAAACTGTTTTTT
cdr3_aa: CASNSGDYEKLFF

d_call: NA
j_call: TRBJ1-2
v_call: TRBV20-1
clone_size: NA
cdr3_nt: TGCAGTGCTAGTGCAGGGAAAGGCTACACCTTC
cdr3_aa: CSASAGKGYTF

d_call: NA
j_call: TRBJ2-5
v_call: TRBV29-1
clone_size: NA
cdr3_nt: TGCAGCGTTGAAGATATGCTGGGAGGTGGAGAGACCCAGTACTTC
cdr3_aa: CSVEDMLGGGETQYF

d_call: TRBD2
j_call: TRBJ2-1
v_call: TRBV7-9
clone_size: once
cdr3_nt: TGTGCCAGCAGCTCTTCTTACGGGGGGGCCCGGGCCAATGAGCAGTTCTTC
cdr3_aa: CASSSSYGGARANEQFF

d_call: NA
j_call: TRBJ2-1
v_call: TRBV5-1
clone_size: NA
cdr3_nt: TGCGCCAGCACCCCGCGAGGGGGGGACCTCGATGAGCAGTTCTTC
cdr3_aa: CASTPRGGDLDEQFF

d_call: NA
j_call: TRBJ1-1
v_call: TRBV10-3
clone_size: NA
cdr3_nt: TGTGCCATCAGTTTCGACAGGAGTTGGAATGAAGCTTTCTTT
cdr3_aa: CAISFDRSWNEAFF

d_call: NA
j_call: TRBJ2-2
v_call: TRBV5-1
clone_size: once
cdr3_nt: TGCGCCAGCAGCTGGGACAAGGGGGAGCTGTTTTTT
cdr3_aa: CASSWDKGELFF

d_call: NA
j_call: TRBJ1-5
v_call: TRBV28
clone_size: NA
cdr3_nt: TGTGCCAGCAGTTATTCCTCGGGACTCCTCAATCAGCCCCAGCATTTT
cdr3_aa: CASSYSSGLLNQPQHF

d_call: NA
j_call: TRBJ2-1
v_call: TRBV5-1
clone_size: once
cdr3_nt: TGCGCCAGCAGCTCCTTGGGGGCAGGTGAGCAGTTCTTC
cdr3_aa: CASSSLGAGEQFF

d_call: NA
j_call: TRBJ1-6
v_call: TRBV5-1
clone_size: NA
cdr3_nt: TGCGCCAGCAGCGAAGGAGCCTATAATTCACCCCTCCACTTT
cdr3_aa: CASSEGAYNSPLHF

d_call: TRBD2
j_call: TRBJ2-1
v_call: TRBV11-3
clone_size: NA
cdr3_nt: TGTGCCAGCAGCTTAGATGGGGGCGCGGGAGGTATTTACAATGAGCAGTTCTTC
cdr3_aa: CASSLDGGAGGIYNEQFF

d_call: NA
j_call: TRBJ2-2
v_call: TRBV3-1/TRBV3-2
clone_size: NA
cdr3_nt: TGTGCCAGCAGCCAAGATTTGACAGGGAACACCGGGGAGCTGTTTTTT
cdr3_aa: CASSQDLTGNTGELFF

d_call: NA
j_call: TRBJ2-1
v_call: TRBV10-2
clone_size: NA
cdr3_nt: TGCGCCAGCAGAGTCCGATTCGGGGATTATGAGCAGTTCTTC
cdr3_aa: CASRVRFGDYEQFF

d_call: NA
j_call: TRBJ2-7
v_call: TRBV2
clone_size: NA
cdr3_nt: TGTGCCAGTCTCCCAGGGGCTTGGGGGTACGAGCAGTACTTC
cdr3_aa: CASLPGAWGYEQYF

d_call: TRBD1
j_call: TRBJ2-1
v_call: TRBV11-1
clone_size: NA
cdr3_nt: TGTGCCAGCAGCCGAGGACAGGGGGCGGTAGATGAGCAGTTCTTC
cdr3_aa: CASSRGQGAVDEQFF

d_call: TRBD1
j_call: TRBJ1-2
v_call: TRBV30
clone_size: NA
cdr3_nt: TGTGCCTGGGGGACAGGGGGCGTCTATGGCTACACCTTC
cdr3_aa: CAWGTGGVYGYTF

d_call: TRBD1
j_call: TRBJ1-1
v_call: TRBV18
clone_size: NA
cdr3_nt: TGTGCCAGCTCACGAGGGGGCATTGAAGCTTTCTTT
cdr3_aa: CASSRGGIEAFF

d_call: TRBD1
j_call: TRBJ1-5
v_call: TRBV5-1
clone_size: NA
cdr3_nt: TGCGCCAGCAGCTTTAGTAGGGACAGAACTTTTAGTCAGCCCCAGCATTTT
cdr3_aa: CASSFSRDRTFSQPQHF

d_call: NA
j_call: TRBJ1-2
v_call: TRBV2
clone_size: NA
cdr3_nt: TGTGCCAGCAGTGAAAGGGGAGACAGGACTTTCTATGGCTACACCTTC
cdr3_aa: CASSERGDRTFYGYTF

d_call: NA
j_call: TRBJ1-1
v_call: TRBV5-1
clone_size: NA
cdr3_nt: TGCGCCAGCAGCCTCCCAGGGGATGCGAACACTGAAGCTTTCTTT
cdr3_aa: CASSLPGDANTEAFF

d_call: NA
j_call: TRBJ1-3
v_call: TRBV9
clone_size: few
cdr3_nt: TGTGCCAGCAGCGTAGCGGGAGGAAACACCATATATTTT
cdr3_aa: CASSVAGGNTIYF

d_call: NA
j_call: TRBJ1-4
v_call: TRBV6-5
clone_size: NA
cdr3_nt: TGTGCCAGCAGTTACTCACTTGCAACTAATGAAAAACTGTTTTTT
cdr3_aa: CASSYSLATNEKLFF

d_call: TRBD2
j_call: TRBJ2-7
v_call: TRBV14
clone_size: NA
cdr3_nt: TGTGCCAGCAGCCCCCGGAGCCTTGTGGGAGCGGGAAACCCCTACGAGCAGTACTTC
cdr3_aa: CASSPRSLVGAGNPYEQYF

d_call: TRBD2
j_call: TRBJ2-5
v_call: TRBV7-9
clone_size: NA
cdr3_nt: TGTGCCAGCAGGGGGGGGGTGGGCCCTGGGGAGACCCAGTACTTC
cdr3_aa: CASRGGVGPGETQYF

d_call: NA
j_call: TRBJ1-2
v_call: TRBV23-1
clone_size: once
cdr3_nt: TGCGCCAGCAGTCAATCCCAGGGAGGGGTCGGCTATGGCTACACCTTC
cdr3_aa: CASSQSQGGVGYGYTF

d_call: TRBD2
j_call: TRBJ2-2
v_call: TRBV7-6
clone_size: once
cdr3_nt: TGTGCCAGCAGCTTAAATAGCGGGACGAACACCGGGGAGCTGTTTTTT
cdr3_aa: CASSLNSGTNTGELFF

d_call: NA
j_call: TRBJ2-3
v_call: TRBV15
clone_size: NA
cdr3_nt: TGTGCCACCAGCAGAGTCGACTTAGATACACAGTATTTT
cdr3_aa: CATSRVDLDTQYF

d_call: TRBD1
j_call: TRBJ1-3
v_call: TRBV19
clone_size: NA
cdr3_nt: TGTGCCAGTAGTCTTCGGGACAGCCTCAAAAGCTCTGGAAACACCATATATTTT
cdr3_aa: CASSLRDSLKSSGNTIYF

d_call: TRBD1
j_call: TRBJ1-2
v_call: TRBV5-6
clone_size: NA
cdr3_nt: TGTGCCAGCAGCTGGGCCGGACAGGCCAACTATGGCTACACCTTC
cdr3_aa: CASSWAGQANYGYTF

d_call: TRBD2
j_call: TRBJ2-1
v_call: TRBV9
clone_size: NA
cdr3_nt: TGTGCCAGCAGCGTAGCCTCCGGGACTAGCGGGGGCAATGAGCAGTTCTTC
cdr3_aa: CASSVASGTSGGNEQFF

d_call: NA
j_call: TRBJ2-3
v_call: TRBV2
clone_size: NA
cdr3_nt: TGTGCCAGCAGCGCTTTAGATGGAGATACGCAGTATTTT
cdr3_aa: CASSALDGDTQYF

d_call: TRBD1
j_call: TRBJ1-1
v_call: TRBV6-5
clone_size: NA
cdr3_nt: TGTGCCAGCAGGAAAACAGGGGGGAACACTGAAGCTTTCTTT
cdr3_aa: CASRKTGGNTEAFF

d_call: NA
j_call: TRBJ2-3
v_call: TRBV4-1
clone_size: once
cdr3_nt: TGCGCCAGCAGTCTAACGCTAGTCGATACGCAGTATTTT
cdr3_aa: CASSLTLVDTQYF

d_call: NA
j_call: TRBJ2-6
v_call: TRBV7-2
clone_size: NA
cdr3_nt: TGTGCCAGCAGCTTAGAGCCGGGGTCTGGGGCCAACGTCCTGACTTTC
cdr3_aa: CASSLEPGSGANVLTF